This T cell receptor (beta chain) was found in a study of blood T cell repertoires in COVID-19. About the research overall: The United States, Italy and Spain supplied acute and convalescent COVID-19 samples. Sources were T cells, B-cell-depleted T cells, or PBMCs; the material itself was cDNA or gDNA.

Trimming at V came to 4 bases and at J to 2 bases, leaving 9 bases not matched to a gene. The CDR3 totals 16 residues. Germline values: CDR1 SGHRS, CDR2 YFSETQ. In the authors' methods: Quantification of nucleated cells was approximated via reference gene primer amplification. Method: immunoSEQ multiplex PCR; TCRdb's copy keeps in-frame clones and lacks some. V and J calls and clone size are those listed in that table; D and trimming were worked out from the DNA. The data show about 350,000 clones, with around 91% seen just once and less than 3.5% held by the top ten. This chain uses TRBV5-1 with TRBJ2-3; 8 bases are shared with TRBD2. This TCR came from a woman aged 18-35 years who had recovered from COVID-19. The sequenced material came from peripheral blood. CDR3 sequence: CASSRGGGRSTDTQYF. DNA for the CDR3: TGCGCCAGCAGCCGCGGGGGCGGGAGGTCCACAGATACGCAGTATTTT.